Given below is one TCR beta chain in context. Its antigen specificity is not known. No base qualities exist here, and no much larger clone lies one base off it. TCRbeta CDR3 regions were amplified from genomic DNA by means of the immunoSEQ Assay, a bias-controlled multiplex PCR. Turning to the authors' computational methods: Within the assay, amplification of reference gene primers was used to estimate how many nucleated cells each sample contained. Sequence reads were collapsed and filtered to measure the absolute abundance of every unique TCRbeta CDR3 rearrangement. For each sample, productive Simpson clonality was calculated as the square root of Simpson's diversity index over productive rearrangements. The table was pulled from immuneACCESS by TCRdb, which kept in-frame rearrangements only. Such tables lose some clones; where checked, under half of the loss comes from unresolved V genes, and the rest has no known cause. The DNA gave D and trimming, while V, J and clone size come from that table. The sample table lists around 230,000 clones, 70% to 90% of them with a count of one. The top ten hold under 3% of the sample.

This sample was included in a study of blood T cell repertoires in COVID-19 (dated by TCRdb to about 2020). About the investigation overall: Samples from collaborators originated in the United States, Italy and Spain and spanned both the acute and convalescent phases of COVID-19. The material from the prospective study consisted of cDNA or gDNA derived from T cells, B-cell-depleted T cells, or PBMCs. The dataset comprised deeply sampled blood TCRbeta repertoires from subjects exposed to, actively infected with, or recovered from COVID-19. The repertoires were made available in a free public database intended to serve as a resource for research on the immune response to SARS-CoV-2. Samples were obtained from the ongoing ImmuneRACE study (first 160 participants) and from about 1,300 subjects provided by 6 global collaborators. The sample metadata nearly always contained a de-identified subject ID, COVID-19 status, age in years and sex. Where HLA class I and class II types were available, the types were taken from metadata supplied by the sample provider, not from assay-based typing.

Spanning cysteine to phenylalanine, the CDR3 consists of 15 amino acids. The DNA shown is the 45-base CDR3, in frame from base 1. From the germline V gene (reference sequence), CDR1 is SEHNR and CDR2 is FQNEAQ. V drops 11 bases and J drops 1 base, leaving 20 bases in between. The collaborating institutions used their own protocols to collect whole blood in K2EDTA tubes. For TCRbeta analysis, collaborators shipped samples in one of three forms: frozen whole blood, isolated PBMCs, or DNA extracted from either of those sample types. Results the study describes overall, beyond this receptor: How much clinical and demographic metadata was included differed by source and by participant, and the metadata was provided uncurated.

The sequence was obtained from a woman between 70 and 85 years old with active or convalescent COVID-19. Material for sequencing was peripheral blood. This sequence uses TRBV7-9 and TRBJ1-1; the D segment could be TRBD1, given 6 matching bases. The CDR3 reads as follows: CAAGGLGGSNTEAFF. Read as DNA, the sequence is TGTGCCGCCGGGGGGCTCGGGGGCTCGAACACTGAAGCTTTCTTT.